These T cell receptor beta chains were read from a single sample in a study of blood T cell repertoires in COVID-19. Method: immunoSEQ multiplex PCR; TCRdb's copy keeps in-frame clones and lacks some. The table includes some 270,000 clones, approximately 89% detected once. The source material was peripheral blood. Receptor source: an older woman who had recovered from COVID-19. Both conserved end residues are part of each CDR3. D genes are given only for firm matches. The listing skips clone size in some rows; elsewhere it reads once, few, many or a size class.

d_call: TRBD1; clone_size: .; cdr3_length: 17; v_call: TRBV11-2; j_call: TRBJ2-7; cdr3_nt: TGTGCCAGCAGCTTCGATGGTAGACAGGGCAGCTCCTACGAGCAGTACTTC; cdr3_aa: CASSFDGRQGSSYEQYF
d_call: .; clone_size: .; cdr3_length: 15; v_call: TRBV7-2; j_call: TRBJ1-4; cdr3_nt: TGTGCCAGCAGCTTAGGAACAGGGTTCGAAGAAAAACTGTTTTTT; cdr3_aa: CASSLGTGFEEKLFF
d_call: TRBD1; clone_size: .; cdr3_length: 17; v_call: TRBV25-1; j_call: TRBJ1-1; cdr3_nt: TGTGCCAGCAGTTCATTTCCGGGACAGGGGGCGCGGACTGAAGCTTTCTTT; cdr3_aa: CASSSFPGQGARTEAFF
d_call: TRBD2; clone_size: once; cdr3_length: 17; v_call: TRBV2; j_call: TRBJ2-5; cdr3_nt: TGTGCCAGCAGAGAGAGGACTAGCGGGGGGGCCGTTGAGACCCAGTACTTC; cdr3_aa: CASRERTSGGAVETQYF
d_call: TRBD1; clone_size: .; cdr3_length: 16; v_call: TRBV7-8; j_call: TRBJ2-5; cdr3_nt: TGTGCCAGCAGCTTTCGGACAGGGGGGAGTTCGGAGACCCAGTACTTC; cdr3_aa: CASSFRTGGSSETQYF
d_call: .; clone_size: once; cdr3_length: 12; v_call: TRBV28; j_call: TRBJ2-5; cdr3_nt: TGTGCCAGCAGTTCAAACCAAGAGACCCAGTACTTC; cdr3_aa: CASSSNQETQYF
d_call: TRBD1; clone_size: .; cdr3_length: 18; v_call: TRBV4-2; j_call: TRBJ1-5; cdr3_nt: TGTGCCAGCAGCCAAGTGGGACAGGGGCCTTATAGCAATCAGCCCCAGCATTTT; cdr3_aa: CASSQVGQGPYSNQPQHF
d_call: TRBD1; clone_size: few; cdr3_length: 16; v_call: TRBV27; j_call: TRBJ2-7; cdr3_nt: TGTGCCAGCAGTGTAATCGGACAGGCGATCTCCTACGAGCAGTACTTC; cdr3_aa: CASSVIGQAISYEQYF
d_call: TRBD1; clone_size: .; cdr3_length: 16; v_call: TRBV2; j_call: TRBJ1-2; cdr3_nt: TGTGCCAGCGAGCCCCCTCGCGCAGGGGGCAACTATGGCTACACCTTC; cdr3_aa: CASEPPRAGGNYGYTF
d_call: TRBD1; clone_size: .; cdr3_length: 15; v_call: TRBV4-1; j_call: TRBJ1-4; cdr3_nt: TGCGCCAGCAGCCAACCCGGGCAGGGGGATGAAAAACTGTTTTTT; cdr3_aa: CASSQPGQGDEKLFF
d_call: .; clone_size: .; cdr3_length: 13; v_call: TRBV19; j_call: TRBJ1-6; cdr3_nt: TGTGCCAGTAGTGTCCAACAGAATTCACCCCTCCACTTT; cdr3_aa: CASSVQQNSPLHF
d_call: .; clone_size: once; cdr3_length: 15; v_call: TRBV6-5; j_call: TRBJ1-3; cdr3_nt: TGTGCCAGCAGGTCAGACAGCAACTCTGGAAACACCATATATTTT; cdr3_aa: CASRSDSNSGNTIYF
d_call: TRBD1; clone_size: .; cdr3_length: 13; v_call: TRBV5-5; j_call: TRBJ1-2; cdr3_nt: TGTGCCAGCATCATGGACAGGGGCTATGGCTACACCTTC; cdr3_aa: CASIMDRGYGYTF
d_call: TRBD2; clone_size: .; cdr3_length: 15; v_call: TRBV5-4; j_call: TRBJ2-5; cdr3_nt: TGTGCCAGCAGCGTCCAGACTAGCGGGGGAGAGACCCAGTACTTC; cdr3_aa: CASSVQTSGGETQYF
d_call: .; clone_size: .; cdr3_length: 15; v_call: TRBV9; j_call: TRBJ2-7; cdr3_nt: TGTGCCAGCAGCGTAGGAACAGGGTCGGCCTACGAGCAGTACTTC; cdr3_aa: CASSVGTGSAYEQYF
d_call: .; clone_size: .; cdr3_length: 15; v_call: TRBV19; j_call: TRBJ2-6; cdr3_nt: TGTGCCAGTAGTATATCGTCCTCTGGGGCCAACGTCCTGACTTTC; cdr3_aa: CASSISSSGANVLTF
d_call: .; clone_size: .; cdr3_length: 16; v_call: TRBV5-5; j_call: TRBJ2-3; cdr3_nt: TGTGCCAGCAGCTTGCTCTGGACAACAGATACAGATACGCAGTATTTT; cdr3_aa: CASSLLWTTDTDTQYF
d_call: TRBD2; clone_size: .; cdr3_length: 15; v_call: TRBV19; j_call: TRBJ2-3; cdr3_nt: TGTGCCAGTAGTATCCGGGGAGGGGACACAGATACGCAGTATTTT; cdr3_aa: CASSIRGGDTDTQYF
d_call: TRBD1; clone_size: .; cdr3_length: 14; v_call: TRBV10-3; j_call: TRBJ1-5; cdr3_nt: TGTGCCATCAGTGGGGACAGGGGTCGCCAGCCCCAGCATTTT; cdr3_aa: CAISGDRGRQPQHF
d_call: .; clone_size: .; cdr3_length: 14; v_call: TRBV7-9; j_call: TRBJ2-6; cdr3_nt: TGTGCCAGCGCTACGGGCTCTGGGGCCAACGTCCTGACTTTC; cdr3_aa: CASATGSGANVLTF
d_call: TRBD2; clone_size: .; cdr3_length: 19; v_call: TRBV7-9; j_call: TRBJ2-1; cdr3_nt: TGTGCCAGCAGGGTCTCGGGACTAGCGGGGGGAATCAAGTACAATGAGCAGTTCTTC; cdr3_aa: CASRVSGLAGGIKYNEQFF
d_call: TRBD1; clone_size: few; cdr3_length: 14; v_call: TRBV5-1; j_call: TRBJ2-5; cdr3_nt: TGCGCCAGCAGCGTACCGACAGGGCAAGAGACCCAGTACTTC; cdr3_aa: CASSVPTGQETQYF
d_call: .; clone_size: .; cdr3_length: 15; v_call: TRBV11-1; j_call: TRBJ1-2; cdr3_nt: TGTGCCAGCAGCGAAACGACAGGAGTTGACTATGGCTACACCTTC; cdr3_aa: CASSETTGVDYGYTF
d_call: .; clone_size: .; cdr3_length: 14; v_call: TRBV5-1; j_call: TRBJ1-4; cdr3_nt: TGCGCCAGCAGCTTGACGACAGGATCTGAAAAACTGTTTTTT; cdr3_aa: CASSLTTGSEKLFF
d_call: TRBD2; clone_size: .; cdr3_length: 19; v_call: TRBV3-1/TRBV3-2; j_call: TRBJ2-3; cdr3_nt: TGTGCCAGCAGCCAAGCGGGAATTAGCGGGGGTGGAATGACAGATACGCAGTATTTT; cdr3_aa: CASSQAGISGGGMTDTQYF
d_call: TRBD1; clone_size: few; cdr3_length: 16; v_call: TRBV28; j_call: TRBJ1-4; cdr3_nt: TGTGCCAGCAGTTTTTTCCTCGGGACAGGGAATGAAAAACTGTTTTTT; cdr3_aa: CASSFFLGTGNEKLFF
d_call: .; clone_size: once; cdr3_length: 15; v_call: TRBV6-6; j_call: TRBJ1-1; cdr3_nt: TGTGCCAGCAGTTATTTAGCGACCTCGAACACTGAAGCTTTCTTT; cdr3_aa: CASSYLATSNTEAFF
d_call: TRBD1; clone_size: .; cdr3_length: 12; v_call: TRBV27; j_call: TRBJ1-2; cdr3_nt: TGTGCCAGCAAGACAGGGAACTATGGCTACACCTTC; cdr3_aa: CASKTGNYGYTF
d_call: .; clone_size: .; cdr3_length: 15; v_call: TRBV7-2; j_call: TRBJ1-1; cdr3_nt: TGTGCCAGCAGCTTAGGTGCAGGATTGAACACTGAAGCTTTCTTT; cdr3_aa: CASSLGAGLNTEAFF
d_call: TRBD1; clone_size: .; cdr3_length: 14; v_call: TRBV7-2; j_call: TRBJ2-7; cdr3_nt: TGTGCCAGCAGCCTAACAGGGGCACGCCACGAGCAGTACTTC; cdr3_aa: CASSLTGARHEQYF
d_call: TRBD1; clone_size: .; cdr3_length: 16; v_call: TRBV3-1/TRBV3-2; j_call: TRBJ1-2; cdr3_nt: TGTGCCAGCAGCTTACCGGGACAGGGATCTCCTGGTGGCTACACCTTC; cdr3_aa: CASSLPGQGSPGGYTF
d_call: .; clone_size: .; cdr3_length: 13; v_call: TRBV7-3; j_call: TRBJ1-5; cdr3_nt: TGTGCCAGCAGCTTATCTCCAGTACAGCCCCAGCATTTT; cdr3_aa: CASSLSPVQPQHF
d_call: .; clone_size: .; cdr3_length: 15; v_call: TRBV9; j_call: TRBJ2-2; cdr3_nt: TGTGCCAGCAGCGTAGCGGTCGGAGAAACCGGGGAGCTGTTTTTT; cdr3_aa: CASSVAVGETGELFF
d_call: .; clone_size: .; cdr3_length: 15; v_call: TRBV6-2/TRBV6-3; j_call: TRBJ1-4; cdr3_nt: TGTGCCAGCAGTCCAGCAGGGGTAGGACCCGAAAAACTGTTTTTT; cdr3_aa: CASSPAGVGPEKLFF
d_call: .; clone_size: .; cdr3_length: 15; v_call: TRBV7-2; j_call: TRBJ2-7; cdr3_nt: TGTGCCAGCAGCTTAGTTGGCACCAGCTCCTACGAGCAGTACTTC; cdr3_aa: CASSLVGTSSYEQYF
d_call: TRBD1; clone_size: .; cdr3_length: 14; v_call: TRBV29-1; j_call: TRBJ2-1; cdr3_nt: TGCAGCGTCGTCGGGGACAGCCTTTACAATGAGCAGTTCTTC; cdr3_aa: CSVVGDSLYNEQFF
d_call: TRBD1; clone_size: .; cdr3_length: 15; v_call: TRBV18; j_call: TRBJ1-1; cdr3_nt: TGTGCCAGCTCACCTGGACAGGGACGAGACACTGAAGCTTTCTTT; cdr3_aa: CASSPGQGRDTEAFF
d_call: .; clone_size: .; cdr3_length: 15; v_call: TRBV11-2; j_call: TRBJ2-7; cdr3_nt: TGTGCCAGCAGCTTAGCGGGACTGAGCTCCTACGAGCAGTACTTC; cdr3_aa: CASSLAGLSSYEQYF
d_call: TRBD1; clone_size: .; cdr3_length: 14; v_call: TRBV10-3; j_call: TRBJ1-1; cdr3_nt: TGTGCCATCAGTGTACAGGGGATGAACACTGAAGCTTTCTTT; cdr3_aa: CAISVQGMNTEAFF
d_call: .; clone_size: .; cdr3_length: 12; v_call: TRBV6-5; j_call: TRBJ1-4; cdr3_nt: TGTGCCAGCAGCTCCGGACAGGAAAAACTGTTTTTT; cdr3_aa: CASSSGQEKLFF
d_call: .; clone_size: .; cdr3_length: 14; v_call: TRBV19; j_call: TRBJ1-5; cdr3_nt: TGTGCCAGTAGTATTCAGAATAGCAATCAGCCCCAGCATTTT; cdr3_aa: CASSIQNSNQPQHF
d_call: .; clone_size: .; cdr3_length: 15; v_call: TRBV28; j_call: TRBJ1-1; cdr3_nt: TGTGCCAGCGGACGAGGGGGGGCGTCGGGCACTGAAGCTTTCTTT; cdr3_aa: CASGRGGASGTEAFF
d_call: TRBD1; clone_size: few; cdr3_length: 15; v_call: TRBV6-5; j_call: TRBJ1-2; cdr3_nt: TGTGCCAGCAGTTACTCGACAGACAGGGCTAATGGCTACACCTTC; cdr3_aa: CASSYSTDRANGYTF
d_call: TRBD2; clone_size: .; cdr3_length: 19; v_call: TRBV7-9; j_call: TRBJ2-2; cdr3_nt: TGTGCCAGCAGCTCCCGTGTTAGCGGGGGGAGAACCTACACCGGGGAGCTGTTTTTT; cdr3_aa: CASSSRVSGGRTYTGELFF
d_call: TRBD1; clone_size: many; cdr3_length: 16; v_call: TRBV7-9; j_call: TRBJ2-7; cdr3_nt: TGTGCCAGCAGCGACTACAGGGGGCGTCTCACCTACGAGCAGTACTTC; cdr3_aa: CASSDYRGRLTYEQYF
d_call: .; clone_size: .; cdr3_length: 13; v_call: TRBV25-1; j_call: TRBJ2-3; cdr3_nt: TGTGCCAGCAGTACCAGGGGAACAGATACGCAGTATTTT; cdr3_aa: CASSTRGTDTQYF
d_call: TRBD2; clone_size: .; cdr3_length: 15; v_call: TRBV5-1; j_call: TRBJ2-5; cdr3_nt: TGCGCCAGCAGCTTGTCCGGGACTAGCGGGGACGCCCAGTACTTC; cdr3_aa: CASSLSGTSGDAQYF
d_call: .; clone_size: .; cdr3_length: 15; v_call: TRBV6-5; j_call: TRBJ2-1; cdr3_nt: TGTGCCAGCAGTCCCCGCAGGGCCTCCTACAATGAGCAGTTCTTC; cdr3_aa: CASSPRRASYNEQFF
d_call: .; clone_size: .; cdr3_length: 17; v_call: TRBV3-1/TRBV3-2; j_call: TRBJ2-5; cdr3_nt: TGTGCCAGCGTCCGGGACTCAGGTTACTCTGACCAAGAGACCCAGTACTTC; cdr3_aa: CASVRDSGYSDQETQYF
d_call: TRBD1; clone_size: .; cdr3_length: 18; v_call: TRBV19; j_call: TRBJ2-6; cdr3_nt: TGTGCCAGTAGTCCCCGGACAGGGAAAATCACTGGGGCCAACGTCCTGACTTTC; cdr3_aa: CASSPRTGKITGANVLTF